The 17 T cell receptor beta chains below come from one sample, sequenced in a study of blood T cell repertoires in COVID-19. The repertoire was sequenced with immunoSEQ multiplex PCR; TCRdb's copy has only in-frame clones and lacks some. The sample contains 85,000 to 110,000 clones, roughly nine tenths of which appear only once. The sample taken for sequencing was peripheral blood. The receptors originated from a woman aged 60-75 years with acute or convalescent COVID-19.

The CDR3 spells CASSILVTDNEQFF. The CDR3 region has the DNA TGTGCCAGTAGTATATTAGTAACGGACAATGAGCAGTTCTTC. The chain combines TRBV19 with TRBJ2-1, with D unresolved. The CDR3 is 14 amino acids. Germline lookup yields CDR1 LNHDA and CDR2 SQIVND (reference sequence). V dropped 2 bases and J dropped 5 bases, with 10 bases sitting between them.

This clone was detected only once. V and J are TRBV3-1 (or the pseudogene TRBV3-2) and TRBJ1-2; D not certain. The V end was cut by 5 bases, the J end by 8 bases, with 18 bases between. This CDR3 has 14 amino acids. The V gene's germline CDR1 is LGHDT and CDR2 YNNKEL (reference sequence). This CDR3 reads CASSSTPAAGGYTF. CDR3 nucleotide sequence: TGTGCCAGCAGCTCAACCCCGGCCGCGGGGGGCTACACCTTC.

The chain employs TRBV11-2 and TRBJ1-4, with D possibly matching TRBD1 (5 bases). The V gene lost 5 bases and the J gene lost 2 bases, with 15 bases spanning the gap. The CDR3 covers 16 residues. CDR1 is SGHAT and CDR2 is FQNNGV in the germline V gene. The CDR3 protein is CASSPWGGKTNEKLFF. Written as DNA, the CDR3 is TGTGCCAGCAGCCCTTGGGGGGGGAAGACTAATGAAAAACTGTTTTTT.

The V gene is TRBV5-1, the J gene TRBJ1-6; weak D call: TRBD1 (5 bases). V was pared by 4 bases and J by 6 bases, with 11 bases between. Germline lookup yields CDR1 SGHRS and CDR2 YFSETQ. The CDR3 contains 14 residues. CDR3 sequence: CASSPAQVNSPLHF. In DNA form, the CDR3 reads TGCGCCAGCAGCCCCGCACAGGTTAATTCACCCCTCCACTTT.

The chain uses TRBV6-5 and TRBJ1-1; 7 nucleotides align to TRBD1. Germline trimming cut 6 bases from V and 7 bases from J; bases unmatched to any gene: 14. The germline gives CDR1 MNHEY, CDR2 SVGAGI. This CDR3 has 15 residues. The CDR3 is CASRLTGSLFGEAFF. The CDR3 DNA sequence: TGTGCCAGCAGGTTGACAGGGTCTCTTTTCGGTGAAGCTTTCTTT.

The rearrangement links TRBV7-3 to TRBJ2-7; 8 bases align to TRBD2. V dropped 3 bases and J dropped 8; count of bases not matched to a gene: 15. The CDR3 loop spans 16 amino acids. Germline CDR1 SGHTA, CDR2 FQGTGA. CDR3 region: CASSLGFGAGGKQQYV. The CDR3 bases are TGTGCCAGCAGCTTGGGGTTTGGTGCGGGAGGAAAACAGCAGTACGTC.

The chain carries TRBV5-1 and TRBJ2-3; TRBD2 aligns across 11 bases. The germline gives CDR1 SGHRS, CDR2 YFSETQ. V lost 4 bases to trimming and J lost 3 bases; unmatched junction nucleotides: 10. The length of the CDR3 is 17 residues. The CDR3 nucleotides read TGCGCCAGCAGCGCCGTACTAGCGGGAGAAGGAACAGATACGCAGTATTTT. It encodes CASSAVLAGEGTDTQYF.

The V and J genes are TRBV28 and TRBJ1-2, with 8 positions matching TRBD1. The junction had 12 bases not matched to a gene; V was cut back by 7 bases and J by 5 bases. Germline V gene sequence: CDR1 MDHEN, CDR2 SYDVKM. CDR3 length: 15 amino acids. Here the CDR3 reads CASKPGGTGFYGYTF. DNA of the CDR3: TGTGCCAGCAAACCAGGGGGGACAGGTTTTTATGGCTACACCTTC.

As DNA, the CDR3 is TGTGCCAGTAGTATAGATGCGTCGGGACTAACAACCCTAAGCTCCTACAATGAGCAGTTCTTC. Its protein product is CASSIDASGLTTLSSYNEQFF. The genes are TRBV19 and TRBJ2-1; TRBD2 aligns across 7 bases. The J segment lost 0 bases and the V segment lost 0 bases, leaving 17 bases of the junction unmatched. CDR3 length: 21 residues. In germline, CDR1 is LNHDA, CDR2 SQIVND (reference sequence).

V gene TRBV7-2 combines with J gene TRBJ1-1, with D possibly TRBD1 on 6 matching bases. CDR1 and CDR2 (germline): SGHTA, FQGNSA. Trimming took 5 bases from V and 5 from J, leaving 12 bases between them. The CDR3 is 13 amino acids. CDR3 sequence reads: CASSKTGITEAFF. The CDR3 DNA follows: TGTGCCAGCAGCAAAACAGGGATTACTGAAGCTTTCTTT.

The gene calls are TRBV18 and TRBJ1-1; D possibly corresponds to TRBD1 (6 bases). Trimming stripped 7 bases from V and 1 base from J, with 10 bases between. Germline CDR1 reads KGHSH; CDR2 reads LQKENI. The CDR3 extends over 13 amino acids. The CDR3 DNA reads TGTGCCAGCTACAGGGATAGGAACACTGAAGCTTTCTTT. Its protein product is CASYRDRNTEAFF. Supplemented by reference TRBV18 and TRBJ1-1, the full variable domain reads NAGVMQNPRHLVRRRGQEARLRCSPMKGHSHVYWYRQLPEEGLKFMVYLQKENIIDESGMPKERFSAEFPKEGPSILRIQQVVRGDSAAYFCASYRDRNTEAFFGQGTRLTVV.

The chain is built from TRBV7-9 and TRBJ1-1; the match to TRBD1 covers 9 bases. This CDR3 has 16 residues. The junction had 7 bases not matched to a gene; V was cut back by 5 bases and J by 0 bases. Germline CDR1 reads SEHNR; CDR2 reads FQNEAQ (reference sequence). CDR3 nucleotide sequence: TGTGCCAGCAGCCCTTGGACAGGGGCCATGAACACTGAAGCTTTCTTT. Translated, it gives CASSPWTGAMNTEAFF.

This chain joins TRBV6-2 or TRBV6-3 and TRBJ2-3; the match to TRBD2 covers 11 bases. CDR3 length equals 15 residues. CDR1 is MNHEY and CDR2 is SVGEGT in the germline V gene. The junction had 5 bases not matched to a gene; V was cut back by 6 bases and J by 3 bases. CDR3 region: CASSPLAGGTDTQYF. The CDR3 coding sequence is TGTGCCAGCAGCCCCCTAGCGGGAGGTACAGATACGCAGTATTTT.

This rearrangement joins TRBV4-2 to TRBJ1-4, with 10 nucleotides matching TRBD1. The germline V gene encodes CDR1 LGHNA and CDR2 YNFKEQ. The V and J ends lost 0 bases and 5 bases, in that order; junction bases with no gene match: 3. The CDR3 has 16 amino acids. CDR3 sequence: CASSQDPGQGNEKLFF. The CDR3 bases are TGTGCCAGCAGCCAAGATCCGGGACAGGGGAATGAAAAACTGTTTTTT.

On this clone: In the same sample, other DNA sequences code for this CDR3. The chain couples TRBV5-4 to TRBJ1-2; TRBD1 might be the D (6 bases). The germline V gene has CDR1 SGHNT and CDR2 YYREEE (reference sequence). V lost 4 bases, J lost 5 bases, and 9 bases lay in between. The CDR3 runs to 12 residues. CDR3 coding DNA: TGTGCCAGCAGCCTGGACAGTTATGGCTACACCTTC. Translated: CASSLDSYGYTF.

The J gene is TRBJ1-1, the V gene TRBV7-3, with D unclear. The CDR3 loop spans 14 amino acids. Germline assignment: CDR1 SGHTA and CDR2 FQGTGA. V lost 5 bases and J 6 bases, leaving 16 bases between the germline ends. In nucleotides, the CDR3 is TGTGCCAGCAGCCCGACGGGATTTGGGGCTGAAGCTTTCTTT. The encoded protein is CASSPTGFGAEAFF.

The genes are TRBV29-1 and TRBJ2-5; D perhaps matches TRBD1 (7 bases). V lost 7 bases to trimming and J lost 5 bases, with 14 bases between them. Per the germline V gene, CDR1 is SQVTM and CDR2 is ANQGSEA. CDR3 length: 12 amino acids. CDR3 sequence reads: CSGDRAGETQYF. CDR3 coding DNA: TGCAGCGGCGACAGGGCGGGGGAGACCCAGTACTTC.